This T cell receptor (beta chain) was obtained from a study of blood T cell repertoires in COVID-19. The CDR3 totals 14 residues. Trimming took 4 bases from V and 2 from J; bases not matched to a gene: 2. The V gene's germline CDR1 is SGHDN and CDR2 FVKESK. This clone was seen repeatedly, ten times or more. Profiled with immunoSEQ multiplex PCR; TCRdb holds only in-frame clones, not every one. Of around 250,000 clones in the sample, roughly 85% were seen once. The sequence was obtained from a woman aged 50 to 65 with acute COVID-19. Source material: PBMCs or T cells enriched from blood (not recorded which). The chain has TRBV14 and TRBJ1-2; 9 bases agree with TRBD1. The CDR3 reads CASSRTGGNYGYTF. The CDR3 DNA reads as TGTGCCAGCAGCCGAACAGGGGGCAACTATGGCTACACCTTC.